These 4 T cell receptor beta chains came from one sample sequenced in a study of cytomegalovirus exposure and HLA in healthy donors. The PCR employed 60 Vbeta primers together with 13 Jbeta primers. TCRdb's table, derived via immunoSEQ multiplex PCR, lists solely in-frame clones and lacks some. The repertoire holds over 85,000 clones, with roughly two thirds as singletons. The sample taken for sequencing was PBMCs. These receptors were obtained from a female donor in good health and CMV-seronegative.

This clone was counted between two and nine times. The J gene is TRBJ2-7, the V gene TRBV4-1; 8 bases are shared with TRBD1. This CDR3 is 14 amino acids long. From germline, CDR1 is MGHRA and CDR2 YSYEKL. V lost 4 bases, J lost 3 bases, and 5 bases stayed unmatched. The CDR3 spells CASSPADRGYEQYF. In DNA, the CDR3 is TGCGCCAGCAGCCCAGCCGACAGGGGCTACGAGCAGTACTTC.

The V call is TRBV7-9, the J call TRBJ2-3, with 8 positions matching TRBD2. The trim removed 10 bases at V and 6 bases at J, leaving 6 bases unmatched. CDR3 length: 12 residues. Germline V lookup: CDR1 SEHNR, CDR2 FQNEAQ (reference sequence). CDR3 DNA sequence: TGTGCCACTAGCGGGTGGGGGGATACGCAGTATTTT. It codes for CATSGWGDTQYF. Looking up the rest from reference TRBV7-9 and TRBJ2-3 gives the full variable domain: DTGVSQNPRHKITKRGQNVTFRCDPISEHNRLYWYRQTLGQGPEFLTYFQNEAQLEKSRLLSDRFSAERPKGSFSTLEIQRTEQGDSAMYLCATSGWGDTQYFGPGTRLTVL.

About this clone: One end of the junction does not line up with germline, which may come from a read error. The chain carries TRBV7-9 and TRBJ2-7; perhaps TRBD2 as D (5 bases). Germline V gene sequence: CDR1 SEHNR, CDR2 FQNEAQ (reference sequence). This CDR3 region has 13 residues. As DNA, the CDR3 is TGTTCCAGCAGGTGGGAAGGGAGCTACGAGCAGTACTTC. This sequence encodes CSSRWEGSYEQYF.

This clone was detected a few times. V is TRBV30 and J is TRBJ2-3; the D gene is possibly TRBD2 (5 bases). Germline V lookup: CDR1 GTSNPN, CDR2 SVGIG (reference sequence). Deletions cut 5 bases from V and 6 bases from J, with 24 bases between. This CDR3 is built from 16 residues. CDR3 in DNA: TGTGCCTGGGCCCCCCCGGTTGGAAGGAGGTATGATACGCAGTATTTT. Its translation is CAWAPPVGRRYDTQYF.